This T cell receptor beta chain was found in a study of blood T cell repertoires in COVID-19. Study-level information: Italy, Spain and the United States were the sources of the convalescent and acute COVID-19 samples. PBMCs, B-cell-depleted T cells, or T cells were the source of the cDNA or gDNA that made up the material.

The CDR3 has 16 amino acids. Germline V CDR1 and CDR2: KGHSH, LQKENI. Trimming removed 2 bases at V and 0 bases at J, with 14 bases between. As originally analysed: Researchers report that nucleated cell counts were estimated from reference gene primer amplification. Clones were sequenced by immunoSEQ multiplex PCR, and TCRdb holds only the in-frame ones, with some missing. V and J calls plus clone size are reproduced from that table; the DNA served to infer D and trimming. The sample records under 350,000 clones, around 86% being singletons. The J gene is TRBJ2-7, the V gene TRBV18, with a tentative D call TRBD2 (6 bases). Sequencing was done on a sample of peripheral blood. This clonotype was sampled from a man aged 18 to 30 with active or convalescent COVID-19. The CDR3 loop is CASSPSRGTGSYEQYF. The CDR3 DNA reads TGTGCCAGCTCACCATCCCGCGGGACCGGCTCCTACGAGCAGTACTTC.